Each of the 24 T cell receptor beta chains below was sequenced from the same sample in a study of blood T cell repertoires in COVID-19. Method: immunoSEQ multiplex PCR; TCRdb's copy keeps in-frame clones and lacks some. The table has 80,000 to 100,000 clones, 65% to 85% seen once. Input material: peripheral blood. Receptors were obtained from a man in his fifties or sixties with acute or convalescent COVID-19.

The chain has TRBV5-1 and TRBJ2-3, with TRBD1 matching 9 bases. Germline assignment: CDR1 SGHRS and CDR2 YFSETQ. After removal of 3 bases from V and 5 bases from J, the junction contained 7 bases not matched to a gene. The CDR3 sequence is 15 residues long. This CDR3 reads CASSSTGGAVDTQYF. The CDR3 DNA reads as TGCGCCAGCAGCTCAACAGGGGGCGCGGTAGATACGCAGTATTTT.

The chain recombines TRBV30 with TRBJ2-1, with TRBD1 identical over 7 bases. Germline V lookup: CDR1 GTSNPN, CDR2 SVGIG (reference sequence). The CDR3 totals 13 residues. J was trimmed by 5 bases and V by 2 bases; bases with no gene match: 3. CDR3 coding DNA: TGTGCCTGGAGTACCGGGACAGACAATGAGCAGTTCTTC. As protein: CAWSTGTDNEQFF.

This clone was counted ten times or more. This sample includes further DNA sequences coding for the same CDR3. V and J are TRBV6-5 and TRBJ1-1, with 7 bases that match TRBD1. The CDR3 has 13 residues. Germline V gene lookup returns CDR1 MNHEY and CDR2 SVGAGI. Germline trimming cut 8 bases from V and 1 base from J; bases unmatched to any gene: 4. This chain's CDR3 is CASSYRGNTEAFF. In DNA, the CDR3 is TGTGCCAGCTCATACAGGGGGAACACTGAAGCTTTCTTT.

The V call is TRBV5-5, the J call TRBJ1-4; 9 nucleotides agree with TRBD1. J lost 7 bases, V lost 4 bases, and 14 bases had no gene match. CDR1 SGHKS and CDR2 YYEKEE come from the germline V gene (reference sequence). The CDR3 has 17 amino acids. The CDR3 loop reads CASSPRDREPNIEKLFF. The CDR3 DNA follows: TGTGCCAGCAGCCCCCGGGACAGGGAGCCTAATATTGAAAAACTGTTTTTT.

This clone has a single count. The chain joins TRBV5-1 to TRBJ2-2; 8 bases align to TRBD1. Looked up from germline, CDR1 is SGHRS and CDR2 is YFSETQ. The V and J ends lost 4 bases and 5 bases, in that order; junction bases with no gene match: 4. This CDR3 contains 14 residues. Here the CDR3 DNA reads TGCGCCAGCAGCGAAAGACAGGGGACCGGGGAGCTGTTTTTT. Protein sequence: CASSERQGTGELFF. Looking up the rest from reference TRBV5-1 and TRBJ2-2 gives the full variable domain: KAGVTQTPRYLIKTRGQQVTLSCSPISGHRSVSWYQQTPGQGLQFLFEYFSETQRNKGNFPGRFSGRQFSNSRSEMNVSTLELGDSALYLCASSERQGTGELFFGEGSRLTVL.

The rearrangement uses TRBV9 and TRBJ2-1; D is possibly TRBD2 (6 bases). This CDR3 is built from 14 residues. The germline V and J ends were trimmed by 2 bases and 8 bases, with 14 bases remaining between them. Germline values: CDR1 SGDLS, CDR2 YYNGEE. The chain's CDR3 is CASSVRERIYEQFF. CDR3 nucleotides: TGTGCCAGCAGCGTCCGGGAGCGGATCTATGAGCAGTTCTTC.

This clone came up a few times. The chain links TRBV4-1 to TRBJ2-5; TRBD1 aligns across 7 bases. The CDR3 sequence is 18 residues long. Trimming cost V 3 bases and J 3 bases; bases outside gene matches: 16. Germline V gives CDR1 MGHRA, CDR2 YSYEKL. The CDR3 loop is CASSHNFQTGLGKETQYF. In DNA, the CDR3 is TGCGCCAGCAGCCACAACTTCCAGACAGGGTTGGGTAAAGAGACCCAGTACTTC.

V is TRBV5-4 and J is TRBJ1-2; TRBD1 might be the D (6 bases). The length of the CDR3 is 14 residues. The V end lost 4 bases, the J end lost 2 bases, and 12 bases lay between the germline ends. Looked up from germline, CDR1 is SGHNT and CDR2 is YYREEE (reference sequence). CDR3 sequence: CASSPRGQNYGYTF. CDR3 DNA sequence: TGTGCCAGCAGCCCACGAGGACAGAACTATGGCTACACCTTC.

The chain carries TRBV5-4 and TRBJ1-6, with D perhaps matching TRBD1 (6 bases). The CDR3 runs 13 residues. Looked up from germline, CDR1 is SGHNT and CDR2 is YYREEE (reference sequence). Trimming left V 4 bases short and J 7 bases short, with 9 bases between. The chain's CDR3 is CASSQGRNSPLHF. CDR3 coding DNA: TGTGCCAGCAGCCAGGGGCGGAATTCACCCCTCCACTTT.

V is TRBV6-1 and J is TRBJ1-2, with D possibly matching TRBD1 (6 bases). CDR1 MNHNS and CDR2 SASEGT come from the germline V gene. CDR3 length equals 15 residues. Trimming removed 3 bases at V and 3 bases at J, with 14 bases between. The CDR3 spells CASSDRDTLYYGYTF. CDR3 sequence (DNA): TGTGCCAGCAGTGACCGGGACACACTATACTATGGCTACACCTTC.

This clone has a handful of counts. V gene TRBV6-1 combines with J gene TRBJ1-3; a possible D gene is TRBD1 (5 bases). V lost 2 bases, J lost 2 bases, and 10 bases lay in between. This CDR3 is 15 amino acids long. Germline V lookup: CDR1 MNHNS, CDR2 SASEGT. The DNA of the CDR3 is TGTGCCAGCAGTGAATCGGGCAGGGCTGGAAACACCATATATTTT. This translates into CASSESGRAGNTIYF.

The genes are TRBV2 and TRBJ2-7; D is unresolved. The CDR3 has 11 amino acids. V was pared by 8 bases and J by 4 bases, with 9 bases between. Germline assignment: CDR1 SNHLY and CDR2 FYNNEI. The CDR3 sequence: CASLFGYEQYF. In nucleotides, the CDR3 is TGTGCCAGCCTGTTCGGGTACGAGCAGTACTTC.

This chain uses TRBV7-2 with TRBJ1-6; the D is unclear. Germline V lookup: CDR1 SGHTA, CDR2 FQGNSA. Trimming stripped 4 bases from V and 14 bases from J, with 15 bases between. The CDR3 sequence is 13 residues long. CDR3 loop: CASSSYKEQTLHF. Here the CDR3 DNA reads TGTGCCAGCAGCTCGTATAAAGAACAGACCCTCCACTTT.

This clone was seen just once. The rearrangement links TRBV28 to TRBJ2-6; the D gene is possibly TRBD1 (5 bases). V lost 6 bases to trimming and J lost 4 bases, with 16 bases between them. The CDR3 extends over 16 amino acids. Germline CDR1 is MDHEN and CDR2 is SYDVKM. The CDR3 sequence: CASRKKGVSGANVLTF. The CDR3 bases are TGTGCCAGCAGAAAAAAAGGGGTGTCGGGGGCCAACGTCCTGACTTTC.

The rearrangement joins TRBV18 to TRBJ1-1; 7 positions agree with TRBD1. The ends lost 3 bases at V and 1 base at J; junction bases unmatched: 2. Germline-derived CDR1 and CDR2 are KGHSH and LQKENI. The CDR3 covers 14 residues. The CDR3 protein is CASSPPGGNTEAFF. The CDR3 DNA reads TGTGCCAGCTCACCCCCAGGGGGGAACACTGAAGCTTTCTTT.

The chain joins TRBV19 to TRBJ2-4; 7 positions agree with TRBD2. V was pared by 5 bases and J by 4 bases, with 8 bases of the junction left unmatched. CDR1 and CDR2 (germline): LNHDA, SQIVND (reference sequence). The length of the CDR3 is 15 residues. CDR3: CASSDTFGGKNIQYF. CDR3 coding DNA: TGTGCCAGTAGTGATACATTCGGGGGGAAAAACATTCAGTACTTC.

The gene calls are TRBV5-4 and TRBJ1-2; 7 positions match TRBD1. Germline CDR1 reads SGHNT; CDR2 reads YYREEE (reference sequence). V dropped 3 bases and J dropped 7; count of bases not matched to a gene: 6. This CDR3 comprises 13 residues. The CDR3 reads CASSSRDSPGYTF. The CDR3 nucleotides are TGTGCCAGCAGCTCGCGGGACAGCCCTGGCTACACCTTC.

This chain links TRBV9 with TRBJ2-2; 8 bases are shared with TRBD2. From germline, CDR1 is SGDLS and CDR2 YYNGEE. This CDR3 region has 18 residues. V gave up 2 bases and J gave up 3 bases; unmatched junction bases: 12. CDR3 sequence (DNA): TGTGCCAGCAGCGTCAGGAGTCTAGCGGGTGTTTACACCGGGGAGCTGTTTTTT. This sequence encodes CASSVRSLAGVYTGELFF.

This clone was detected only a few times. The gene calls are TRBV12-3 or TRBV12-4 and TRBJ1-5; possible D gene TRBD1, 5 bases. V was cut by 4 bases and J by 7 bases, with 5 bases left in between. There are 11 residues in the CDR3. DNA for the CDR3: TGTGCCAGCAGTTCAGGGCAGCCCCAGCATTTT. This encodes CASSSGQPQHF.

The chain links TRBV28 to TRBJ1-4, with 8 bases fitting TRBD1. This CDR3 contains 15 residues. V was pared by 6 bases and J by 6 bases, with 9 bases of the junction left unmatched. CDR1 is MDHEN, CDR2 SYDVKM, per germline. In nucleotides, the CDR3 is TGTGCCAGCAGCTCCGTGGACAGGGCGTATGAAAAACTGTTTTTT. Translating it yields CASSSVDRAYEKLFF.

This chain joins TRBV10-3 and TRBJ1-3; D is unclear. CDR3 length: 11 residues. Trimming shortened V by 10 bases and J by 0 bases, and 4 bases separated the two germline ends. Per the germline V gene, CDR1 is ENHRY and CDR2 is SYGVKD. CDR3 protein: CATLSGNTIYF. CDR3 bases: TGTGCCACCCTCTCTGGAAACACCATATATTTT.

The chain joins TRBV6-2 or TRBV6-3 to TRBJ2-7; possibly TRBD1 for D (5 bases). CDR1 and CDR2 from the germline V gene are MNHEY and SVGEGT. The CDR3 contains 14 residues. The V and J ends lost 5 bases and 2 bases respectively, with 13 bases between them. The CDR3 sequence: CASSRRQGPYEQYF. The CDR3 DNA follows: TGTGCCAGCAGTAGAAGGCAGGGCCCCTACGAGCAGTACTTC.

This chain joins TRBV10-3 and TRBJ2-7; D is perhaps TRBD1 (5 bases). Trimming shortened V by 4 bases and J by 0 bases, and 16 bases separated the two germline ends. The CDR3 contains 16 residues. CDR1 and CDR2 (germline): ENHRY, SYGVKD. This chain's CDR3 is CAISAFTGLSSYEQYF. CDR3 DNA: TGTGCCATCAGTGCGTTTACAGGATTGAGCTCCTACGAGCAGTACTTC.

V is TRBV11-3 and J is TRBJ2-7; D may be TRBD2 (5 bases). Germline CDR1 reads SGHNT; CDR2 reads YENEEA. The CDR3 runs 13 residues. Trimming took off 5 bases at V and 6 bases at J, with 14 bases between the two ends. CDR3 coding DNA: TGTGCCAGCAGCAAGGACTTTTCGAGCGAGCAGTACTTC. Protein sequence: CASSKDFSSEQYF.